One and the same sample provided the 4 T cell receptor beta chains below, sequenced in a study of cytomegalovirus exposure and HLA in healthy donors. Researchers ran the PCR with 60 Vbeta and 13 Jbeta primers. Repertoires were generated with immunoSEQ multiplex PCR, while TCRdb's copy carries only in-frame clones and drops some. The sample consists of 100,000 to 120,000 clones, 65% to 80% of them appearing once. The material sequenced was PBMCs. The receptor source for this set is a woman aged 55-75 years in good health and CMV-seropositive.

This clone was observed a single time. The V gene is TRBV7-9, the J gene TRBJ2-1, with D uncertain. V shed 5 bases and J shed 0 bases, with 11 bases lying between them. Germline V gene lookup returns CDR1 SEHNR and CDR2 FQNEAQ (reference sequence). The CDR3 contains 15 residues. The CDR3 spells CASSPSSGSYNEQFF. Here the CDR3 DNA reads TGTGCCAGCAGCCCTTCTAGTGGCTCCTACAATGAGCAGTTCTTC.

In its sample, this clone was seen once. The CDR3 sequence: CASSSGTVPYEQYF. The DNA of the CDR3 is TGTGCCAGCAGCTCCGGGACAGTCCCCTACGAGCAGTACTTC. J is TRBJ2-7 and V is TRBV28, with 7 bases lining up with TRBD1. The CDR3 has 14 residues. V dropped 6 bases and J dropped 2; count of bases not matched to a gene: 7. Germline CDR1 MDHEN, CDR2 SYDVKM.

A word on this clone: No conserved phenylalanine or tryptophan is present at the end of the CDR3, so a read error is the likely explanation. The rearrangement joins TRBV28 to TRBJ1-5; possible D gene TRBD1, 6 bases. The germline V gene encodes CDR1 MDHEN and CDR2 SYDVKM. The CDR3 is made up of 15 amino acids. The V and J ends lost 3 bases and 2 bases respectively, with 11 bases between them. The CDR3 coding sequence is TGTGCCAGCAGTTTGTCCGACAGGCGCAATCAGCCCCAGCATTCT. This encodes CASSLSDRRNQPQHS.

The rearrangement joins TRBV18 to TRBJ1-1, with D unresolved. The V gene lost 8 bases and the J gene lost 1 base, with 11 bases spanning the gap. The germline CDR1 and CDR2 sequences are KGHSH and LQKENI. The CDR3 is made up of 13 amino acids. CDR3 amino acids: CASQTGKNTEAFF. Here the CDR3 DNA reads TGTGCCAGCCAAACGGGGAAGAACACTGAAGCTTTCTTT.